This T cell receptor (beta chain) originates from a study of Ad26.COV2.S vaccination and SARS-CoV-2 variants. At the level of the study: Ad26.COV2.S, an intramuscular injection, was given once or twice 56 days apart.

The table lists this clone with a count of one. What it binds is unknown. Treatment specified: roughly 18 received Ad26.COV2.S at low or high dose, single or two shots; 5 received placebo; per-sample allocation not given. Sample collection was performed on day 63 after the first vaccine or placebo injection. Produced via immunoSEQ multiplex PCR; TCRdb's table is partial and in-frame only. The profile covers over 450,000 clones, with approximately 90% appearing a single time and about 1.5% taken by the ten largest. Germline V gene sequence: CDR1 KGHSH, CDR2 LQKENI. The CDR3 has 14 amino acids. The V end lost 1 base, the J end lost 3 bases, and 9 bases lay between the germline ends. Findings and limits, study-wide: Possibly, TCR breadth and depth analyses underestimated total T cell responses. Comparable non-spike TCR breadth was observed in vaccine and placebo recipients.

Material: peripheral blood, obtained in a trial of Ad26.COV2.S vaccine versus placebo. The J gene is TRBJ1-2, the V gene TRBV18; D possibly corresponds to TRBD1 (5 bases). The clonotype comes from a person between 18 and 65 years old who received the Ad26.COV2.S COVID-19 vaccine or a placebo. For the CDR3, the DNA is TGTGCCAGCTCACCACAAGACAGCGACTATGGCTACACCTTC. This encodes CASSPQDSDYGYTF.